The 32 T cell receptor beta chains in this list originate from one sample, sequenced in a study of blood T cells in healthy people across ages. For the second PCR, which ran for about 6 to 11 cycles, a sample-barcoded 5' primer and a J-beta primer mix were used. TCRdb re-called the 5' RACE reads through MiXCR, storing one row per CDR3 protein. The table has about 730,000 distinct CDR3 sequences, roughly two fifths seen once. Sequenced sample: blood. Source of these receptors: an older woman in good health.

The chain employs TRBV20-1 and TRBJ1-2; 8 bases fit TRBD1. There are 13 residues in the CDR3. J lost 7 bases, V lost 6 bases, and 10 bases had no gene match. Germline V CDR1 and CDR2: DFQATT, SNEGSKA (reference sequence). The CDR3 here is CSAHDRGICGYTF. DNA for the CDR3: TGCAGTGCCCATGACAGGGGAATTTGTGGCTACACCTTC.

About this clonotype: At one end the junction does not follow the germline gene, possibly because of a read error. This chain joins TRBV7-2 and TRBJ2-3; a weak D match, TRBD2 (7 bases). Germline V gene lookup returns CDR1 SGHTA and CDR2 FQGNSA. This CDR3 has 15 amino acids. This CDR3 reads CACSLARGQRDTQYF. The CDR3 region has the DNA TGTGCCTGCAGCTTAGCGCGGGGGCAGAGAGATACGCAGTATTTT.

In nucleotides, the CDR3 is TGTGCCAGCAGTCGACAGGCTTTTTATGGCTACACCTTC. Residues: CASSRQAFYGYTF. The chain links TRBV28 to TRBJ1-2, with a possible D match to TRBD1 (6 bases). V lost 5 bases and J lost 5, with 12 bases in between. The CDR3 covers 13 residues. Germline-derived CDR1 and CDR2 are MDHEN and SYDVKM.

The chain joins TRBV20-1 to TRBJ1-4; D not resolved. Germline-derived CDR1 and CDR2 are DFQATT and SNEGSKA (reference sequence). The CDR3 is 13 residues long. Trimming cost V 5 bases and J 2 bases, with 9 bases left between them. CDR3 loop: CSAARSTNEKLFF. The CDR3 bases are TGCAGTGCTGCGCGGTCGACTAATGAAAAACTGTTTTTT.

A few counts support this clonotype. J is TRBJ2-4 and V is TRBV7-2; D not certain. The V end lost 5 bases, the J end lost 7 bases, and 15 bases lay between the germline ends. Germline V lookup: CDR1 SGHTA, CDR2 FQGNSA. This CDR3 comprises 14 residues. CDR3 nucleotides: TGTGCCAGCAGCATATCGGTGAGCACGAACATTCAGTACTTC. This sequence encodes CASSISVSTNIQYF.

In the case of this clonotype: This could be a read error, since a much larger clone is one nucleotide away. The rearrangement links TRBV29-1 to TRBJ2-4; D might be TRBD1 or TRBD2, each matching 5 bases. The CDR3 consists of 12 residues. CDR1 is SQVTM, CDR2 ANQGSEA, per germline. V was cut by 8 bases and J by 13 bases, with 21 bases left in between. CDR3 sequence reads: CSIAGQGVGQYF. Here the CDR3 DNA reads TGCAGCATTGCGGGCCAGGGTGTTGGGCAGTACTTC.

The CDR3 loop reads CASSLYNTGELFF. DNA for the CDR3: TGTGCCAGCAGCCTTTACAACACCGGGGAGCTGTTTTTT. The chain carries TRBV11-1 and TRBJ2-2; D is unresolved. CDR3 length: 13 amino acids. Trimming removed 5 bases at V and 2 bases at J, with 6 bases between. CDR1 and CDR2 (germline): SGHAT, FQDESV (reference sequence).

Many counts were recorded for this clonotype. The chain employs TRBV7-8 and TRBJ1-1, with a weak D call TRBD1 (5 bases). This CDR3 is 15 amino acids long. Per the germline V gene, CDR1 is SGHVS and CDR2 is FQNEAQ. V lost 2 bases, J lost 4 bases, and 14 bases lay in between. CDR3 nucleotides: TGTGCCAGCAGCTTACTGGCGCAGGGCAGCACTGAAGCTTTCTTT. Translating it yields CASSLLAQGSTEAFF.

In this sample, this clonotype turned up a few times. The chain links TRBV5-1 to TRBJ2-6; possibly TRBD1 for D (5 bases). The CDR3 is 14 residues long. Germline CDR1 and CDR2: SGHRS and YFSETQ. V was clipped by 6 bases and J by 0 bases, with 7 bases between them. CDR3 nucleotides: TGCGCCAGCATCGACAGCTCTGGGGCCAACGTCCTGACTTTC. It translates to CASIDSSGANVLTF.

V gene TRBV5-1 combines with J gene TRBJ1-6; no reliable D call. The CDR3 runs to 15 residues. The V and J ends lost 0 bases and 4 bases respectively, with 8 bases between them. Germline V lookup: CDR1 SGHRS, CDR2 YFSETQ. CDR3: CASSLDNVYNSPLHF. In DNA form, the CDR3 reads TGCGCCAGCAGCTTGGACAACGTTTATAATTCACCCCTCCACTTT.

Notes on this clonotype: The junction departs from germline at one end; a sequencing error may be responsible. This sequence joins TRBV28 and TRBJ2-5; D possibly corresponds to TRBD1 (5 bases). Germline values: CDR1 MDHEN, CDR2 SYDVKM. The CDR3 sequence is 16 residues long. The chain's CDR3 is CASSPFHRRPQETRYF. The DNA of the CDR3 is TGTGCCAGCAGCCCGTTTCACAGGAGACCCCAAGAGACCCGGTACTTC. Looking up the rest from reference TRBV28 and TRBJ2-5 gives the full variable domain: DVKVTQSSRYLVKRTGEKVFLECVQDMDHENMFWYRQDPGLGLRLIYFSYDVKMKEKGDIPEGYSVSREKKERFSLILESASTNQTSMYLCASSPFHRRPQETRYFGPGTRLLVL.

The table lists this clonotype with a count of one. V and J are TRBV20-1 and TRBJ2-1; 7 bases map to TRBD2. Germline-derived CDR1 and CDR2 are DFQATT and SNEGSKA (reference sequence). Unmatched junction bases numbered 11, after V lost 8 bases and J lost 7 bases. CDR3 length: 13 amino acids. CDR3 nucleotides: TGCAGTATTCGGGCTAGCGGATGGAATGAGCAGTTCTTC. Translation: CSIRASGWNEQFF.

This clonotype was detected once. CDR3 loop: CASVGSYNEQFF. Written as DNA, the CDR3 is TGTGCCAGCGTTGGGAGCTACAATGAGCAGTTCTTC. The chain recombines TRBV25-1 with TRBJ2-1, with D possibly matching TRBD2 (5 bases). From germline, CDR1 is MGHDK and CDR2 SYGVNS. V lost 8 bases and J 3 bases, leaving 8 bases between the germline ends. This CDR3 has 12 amino acids.

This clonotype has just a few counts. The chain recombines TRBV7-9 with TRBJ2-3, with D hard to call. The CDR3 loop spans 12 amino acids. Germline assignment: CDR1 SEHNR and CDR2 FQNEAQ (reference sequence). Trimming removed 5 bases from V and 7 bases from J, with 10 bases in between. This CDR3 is CASSLPLNTQYF. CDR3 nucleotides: TGTGCCAGCAGCCTCCCCCTCAATACGCAGTATTTT.

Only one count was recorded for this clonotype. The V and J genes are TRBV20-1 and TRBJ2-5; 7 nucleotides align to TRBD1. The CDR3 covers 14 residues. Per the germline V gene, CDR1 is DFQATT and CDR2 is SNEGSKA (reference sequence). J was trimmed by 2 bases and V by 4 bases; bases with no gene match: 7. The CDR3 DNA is TGCAGTGCTACCTGGGACAGAAGACAAGAGACCCAGTACTTC. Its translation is CSATWDRRQETQYF.

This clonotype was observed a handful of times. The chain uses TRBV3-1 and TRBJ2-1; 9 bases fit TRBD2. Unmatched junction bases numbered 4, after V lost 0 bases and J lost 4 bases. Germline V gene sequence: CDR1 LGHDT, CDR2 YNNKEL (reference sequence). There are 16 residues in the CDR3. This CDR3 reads CASSQDAGGPYNEQFF. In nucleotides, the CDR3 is TGTGCCAGCAGCCAAGATGCGGGGGGGCCTTACAATGAGCAGTTCTTC.

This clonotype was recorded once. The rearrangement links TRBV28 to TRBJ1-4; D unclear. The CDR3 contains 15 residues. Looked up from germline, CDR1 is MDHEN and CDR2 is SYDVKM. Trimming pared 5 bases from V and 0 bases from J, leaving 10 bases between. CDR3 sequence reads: CASSGPGSTNEKLFF. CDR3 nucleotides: TGTGCCAGCAGTGGACCGGGGTCAACTAATGAAAAACTGTTTTTT.

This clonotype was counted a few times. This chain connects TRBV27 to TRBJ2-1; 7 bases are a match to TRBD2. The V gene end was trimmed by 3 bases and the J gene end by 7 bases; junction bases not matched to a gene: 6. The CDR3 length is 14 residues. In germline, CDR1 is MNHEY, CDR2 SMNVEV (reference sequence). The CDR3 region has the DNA TGTGCCAGCAGTTTCTCCAGCGGGAATAATGAGCAGTTCTTC. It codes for CASSFSSGNNEQFF.

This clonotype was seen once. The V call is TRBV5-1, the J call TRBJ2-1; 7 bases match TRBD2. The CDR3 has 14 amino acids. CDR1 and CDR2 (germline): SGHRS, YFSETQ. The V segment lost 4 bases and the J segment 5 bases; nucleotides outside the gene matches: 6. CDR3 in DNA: TGCGCCAGCAGCCGTCCGGGGGGAAACAATGAGCAGTTCTTC. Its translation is CASSRPGGNNEQFF.

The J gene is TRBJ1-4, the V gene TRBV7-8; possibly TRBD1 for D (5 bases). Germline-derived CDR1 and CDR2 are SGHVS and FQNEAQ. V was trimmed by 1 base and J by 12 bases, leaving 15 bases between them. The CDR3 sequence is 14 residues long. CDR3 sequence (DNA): TGTGCCAGCAGCTTAGGGGGCGCGGTTGGGGAACTGTTTTTT. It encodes CASSLGGAVGELFF.

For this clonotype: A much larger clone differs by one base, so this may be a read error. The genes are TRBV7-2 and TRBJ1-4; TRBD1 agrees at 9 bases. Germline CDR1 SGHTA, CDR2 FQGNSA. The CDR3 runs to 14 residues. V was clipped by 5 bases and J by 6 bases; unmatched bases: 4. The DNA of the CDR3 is TGTGCCAGCAGCCGACAGGGGGTGGATGAAAAACTGTTTTTT. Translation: CASSRQGVDEKLFF. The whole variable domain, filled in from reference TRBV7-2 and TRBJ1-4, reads GAGVSQSPSNKVTEKGKDVELRCDPISGHTALYWYRQSLGQGLEFLIYFQGNSAPDKSGLPSDRFSAERTGGSVSTLTIQRTQQEDSAVYLCASSRQGVDEKLFFGSGTQLSVL.

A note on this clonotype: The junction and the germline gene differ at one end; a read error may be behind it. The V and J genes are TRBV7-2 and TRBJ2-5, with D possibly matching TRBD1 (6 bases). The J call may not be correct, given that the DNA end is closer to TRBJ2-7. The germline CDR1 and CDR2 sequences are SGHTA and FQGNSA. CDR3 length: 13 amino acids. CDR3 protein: CAGSSRQVYEQYF. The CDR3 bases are TGTGCCGGCAGCTCGCGACAGGTCTACGAGCAGTACTTC.

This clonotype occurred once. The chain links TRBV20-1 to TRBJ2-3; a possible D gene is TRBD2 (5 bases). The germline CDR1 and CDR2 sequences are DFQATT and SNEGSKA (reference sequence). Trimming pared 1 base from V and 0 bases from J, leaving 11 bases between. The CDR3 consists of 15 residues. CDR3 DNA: TGCAGTGCTAGAGGGCTAGCCTCAAGCACAGATACGCAGTATTTT. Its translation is CSARGLASSTDTQYF.

In nucleotides, the CDR3 is TGTGCCAGCAGCCAAGGGGGGCCAGGCTACAATGAGCAGTTCTTC. This sequence encodes CASSQGGPGYNEQFF. V gene TRBV3-1 combines with J gene TRBJ2-1, with D possibly matching TRBD1 (6 bases). Per the germline V gene, CDR1 is LGHDT and CDR2 is YNNKEL (reference sequence). Trimming left V 1 base short and J 3 bases short, with 10 bases between. CDR3 length equals 15 residues.

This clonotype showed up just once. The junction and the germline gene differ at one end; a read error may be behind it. The DNA for the CDR3 is TGTGCCAGCAGTTCGGGACGCTTAGAGCCCCAGTACTTC. It is translated as CASSSGRLEPQYF. V and J are TRBV9 and TRBJ2-5, with D perhaps given as TRBD1 or TRBD2 (5 bases each). This CDR3 spans 13 amino acids. CDR1 is SGDLS and CDR2 is YYNGEE in the germline V gene.

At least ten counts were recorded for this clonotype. For the CDR3, the DNA is TGTGCCAGCAGTACGGCTGGCGTGGGGGGGCTTACGCAGTATTTT. Translated, it gives CASSTAGVGGLTQYF. This chain connects TRBV27 to TRBJ2-3, with TRBD2 as a possible D gene (7 bases). V dropped 5 bases and J dropped 8 bases, with 20 bases sitting between them. CDR3 length: 15 residues. Looked up from germline, CDR1 is MNHEY and CDR2 is SMNVEV (reference sequence).

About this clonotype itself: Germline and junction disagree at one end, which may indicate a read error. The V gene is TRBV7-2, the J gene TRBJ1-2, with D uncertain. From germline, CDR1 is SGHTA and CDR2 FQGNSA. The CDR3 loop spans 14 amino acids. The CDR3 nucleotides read TGTGCCAGCAGCGTAGCAGAAGCTAACTATGGCTACACCTTC. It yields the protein CASSVAEANYGYTF.

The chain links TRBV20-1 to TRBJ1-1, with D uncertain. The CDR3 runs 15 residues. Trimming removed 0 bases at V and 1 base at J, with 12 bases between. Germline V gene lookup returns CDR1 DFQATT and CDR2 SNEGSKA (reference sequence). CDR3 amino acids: CSARDPGRWNTEAFF. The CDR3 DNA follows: TGCAGTGCTAGAGATCCTGGACGGTGGAACACTGAAGCTTTCTTT.

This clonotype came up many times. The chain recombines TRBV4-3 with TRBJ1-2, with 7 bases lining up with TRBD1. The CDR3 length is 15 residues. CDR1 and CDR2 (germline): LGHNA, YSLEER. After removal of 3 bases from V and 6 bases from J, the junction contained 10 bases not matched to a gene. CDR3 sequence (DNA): TGCGCCAGCAGCCAGCAACCAGGGGGGGAGAATGGCTACACCTTC. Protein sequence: CASSQQPGGENGYTF.

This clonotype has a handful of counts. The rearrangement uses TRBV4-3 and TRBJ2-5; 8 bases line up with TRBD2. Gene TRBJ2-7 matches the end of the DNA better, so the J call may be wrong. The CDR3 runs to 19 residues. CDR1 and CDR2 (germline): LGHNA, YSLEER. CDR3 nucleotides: TGCGCCAGCAGCCAAATGGCTGGGCTAGCGGGCGGCTCCTCGGGCGAGCAGTACTTC. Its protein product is CASSQMAGLAGGSSGEQYF.

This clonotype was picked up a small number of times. The CDR3 loop is CASSQHNQPQHF. The CDR3 nucleotides read TGTGCCAGCAGTCAGCATAATCAGCCCCAGCATTTT. V is TRBV6-5 and J is TRBJ1-5; D call uncertain. In germline, CDR1 is MNHEY, CDR2 SVGAGI. CDR3 length: 12 amino acids. V was clipped by 5 bases and J by 4 bases, with 6 bases between them.

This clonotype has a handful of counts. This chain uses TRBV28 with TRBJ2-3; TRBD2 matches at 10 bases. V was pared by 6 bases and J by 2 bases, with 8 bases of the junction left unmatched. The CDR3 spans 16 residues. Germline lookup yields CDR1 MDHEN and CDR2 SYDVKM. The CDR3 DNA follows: TGTGCCAGCAGGCCAACCACTAGCGGGACCACAGATACGCAGTATTTT. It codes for CASRPTTSGTTDTQYF.